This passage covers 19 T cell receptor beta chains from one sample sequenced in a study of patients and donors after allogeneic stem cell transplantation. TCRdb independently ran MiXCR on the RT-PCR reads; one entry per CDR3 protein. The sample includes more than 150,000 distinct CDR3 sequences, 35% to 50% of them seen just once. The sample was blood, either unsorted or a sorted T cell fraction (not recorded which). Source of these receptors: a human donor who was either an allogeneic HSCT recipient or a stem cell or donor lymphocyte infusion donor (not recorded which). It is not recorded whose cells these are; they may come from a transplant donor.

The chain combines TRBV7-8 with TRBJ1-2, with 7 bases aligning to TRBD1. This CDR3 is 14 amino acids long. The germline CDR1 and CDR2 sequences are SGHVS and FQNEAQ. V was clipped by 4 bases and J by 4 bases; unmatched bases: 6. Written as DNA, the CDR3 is TGTGCCAGCAGCTCATGGAACAGGGGCTATGGCTACACCTTC. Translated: CASSSWNRGYGYTF.

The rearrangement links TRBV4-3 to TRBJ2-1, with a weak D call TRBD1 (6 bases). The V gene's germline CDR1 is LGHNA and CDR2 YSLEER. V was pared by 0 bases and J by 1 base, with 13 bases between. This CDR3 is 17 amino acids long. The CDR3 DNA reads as TGCGCCAGCAGCCAAGACCCCCAGGGGTCGTCCTACAATGAGCAGTTCTTC. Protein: CASSQDPQGSSYNEQFF.

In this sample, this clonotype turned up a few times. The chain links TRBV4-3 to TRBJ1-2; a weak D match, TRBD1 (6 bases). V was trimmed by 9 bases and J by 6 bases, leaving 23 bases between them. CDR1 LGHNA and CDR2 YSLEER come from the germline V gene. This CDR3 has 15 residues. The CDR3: CASHPGPQGMDGYTF. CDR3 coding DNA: TGCGCCAGTCACCCAGGCCCACAGGGAATGGATGGCTACACCTTC.

The CDR3 region is CASSLGGQGNSPLHF. The CDR3 DNA follows: TGCGCCAGCAGCTTGGGGGGACAGGGGAATTCACCCCTCCACTTT. The chain links TRBV5-1 to TRBJ1-6; 10 bases align to TRBD1. Germline V lookup: CDR1 SGHRS, CDR2 YFSETQ. The CDR3 sequence is 15 residues long. With V trimmed by 0 bases and J by 7 bases, 1 base remained unmatched.

CDR3 DNA: TGTGCCAGCAGCGTTACACAGACCCGCGTATACGAGCAGTACTTC. The encoded protein is CASSVTQTRVYEQYF. The chain links TRBV3-1 to TRBJ2-7; no clear D. The CDR3 contains 15 residues. Trimming removed 5 bases at V and 4 bases at J, with 18 bases between. Germline V gene lookup returns CDR1 LGHDT and CDR2 YNNKEL (reference sequence).

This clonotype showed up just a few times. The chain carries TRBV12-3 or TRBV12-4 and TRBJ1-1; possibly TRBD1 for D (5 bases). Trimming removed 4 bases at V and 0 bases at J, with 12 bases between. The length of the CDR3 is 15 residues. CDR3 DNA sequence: TGTGCCAGCAGTTCCTCCTTAGGGGTGAACACTGAAGCTTTCTTT. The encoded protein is CASSSSLGVNTEAFF.

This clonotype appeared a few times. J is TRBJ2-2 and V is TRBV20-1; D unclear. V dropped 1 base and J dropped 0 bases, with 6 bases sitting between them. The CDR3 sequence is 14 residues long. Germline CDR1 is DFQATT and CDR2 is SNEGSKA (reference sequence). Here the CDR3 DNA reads TGCAGTGCTAGAGGTATCTCGAACACCGGGGAGCTGTTTTTT. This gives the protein CSARGISNTGELFF.

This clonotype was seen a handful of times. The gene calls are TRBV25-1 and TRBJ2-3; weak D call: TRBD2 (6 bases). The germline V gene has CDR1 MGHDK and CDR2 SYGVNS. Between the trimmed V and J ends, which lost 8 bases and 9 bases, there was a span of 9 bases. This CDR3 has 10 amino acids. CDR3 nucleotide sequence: TGTGCCAGCGTGGGGGGAACGCAGTATTTT. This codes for CASVGGTQYF. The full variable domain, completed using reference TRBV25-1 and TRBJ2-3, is EADIYQTPRYLVIGTGKKITLECSQTMGHDKMYWYQQDPGMELHLIHYSYGVNSTEKGDLSSESTVSRIRTEHFPLTLESARPSHTSQYLCASVGGTQYFGPGTRLTVL.

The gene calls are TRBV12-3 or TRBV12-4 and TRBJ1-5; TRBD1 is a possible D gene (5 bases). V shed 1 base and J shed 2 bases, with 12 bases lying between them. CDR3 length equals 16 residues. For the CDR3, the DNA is TGTGCCAGCAGTTTAGAAAGGGGTAAGGGCAATCAGCCCCAGCATTTT. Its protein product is CASSLERGKGNQPQHF.

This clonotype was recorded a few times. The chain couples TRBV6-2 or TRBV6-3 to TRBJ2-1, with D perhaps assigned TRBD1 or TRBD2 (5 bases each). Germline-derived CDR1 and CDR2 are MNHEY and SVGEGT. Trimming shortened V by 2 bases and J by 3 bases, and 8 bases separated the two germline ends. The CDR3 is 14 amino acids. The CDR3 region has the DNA TGTGCCAGCAGTTACGGGACGGACTACAATGAGCAGTTCTTC. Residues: CASSYGTDYNEQFF.

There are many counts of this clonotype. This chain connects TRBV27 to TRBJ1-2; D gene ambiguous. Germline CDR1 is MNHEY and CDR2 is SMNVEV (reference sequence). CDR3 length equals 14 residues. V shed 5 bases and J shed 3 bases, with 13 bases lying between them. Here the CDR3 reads CASSAHLAYYGYTF. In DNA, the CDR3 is TGTGCCAGCAGTGCCCACCTGGCCTACTATGGCTACACCTTC.

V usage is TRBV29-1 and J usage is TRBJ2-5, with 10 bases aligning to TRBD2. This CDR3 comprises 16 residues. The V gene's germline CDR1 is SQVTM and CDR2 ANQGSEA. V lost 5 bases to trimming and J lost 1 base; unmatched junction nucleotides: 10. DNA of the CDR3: TGCAGCGTTATTACTAGCGGGAAGGGGAGCCAAGAGACCCAGTACTTC. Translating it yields CSVITSGKGSQETQYF.

The CDR3, as DNA: TGTGCCAGCAGCGCCCCAAGGGACACTTCCTATGGCTACACCTTC. It specifies CASSAPRDTSYGYTF. The V gene is TRBV9, the J gene TRBJ1-2; TRBD1 might be the D (6 bases). In germline, CDR1 is SGDLS, CDR2 YYNGEE. The CDR3 is 15 residues long. V shed 3 bases and J shed 4 bases, with 16 bases lying between them. Complete variable domain (other parts from reference TRBV9 and TRBJ1-2): DSGVTQTPKHLITATGQRVTLRCSPRSGDLSVYWYQQSLDQGLQFLIQYYNGEERAKGNILERFSAQQFPDLHSELNLSSLELGDSALYFCASSAPRDTSYGYTFGSGTRLTVV.

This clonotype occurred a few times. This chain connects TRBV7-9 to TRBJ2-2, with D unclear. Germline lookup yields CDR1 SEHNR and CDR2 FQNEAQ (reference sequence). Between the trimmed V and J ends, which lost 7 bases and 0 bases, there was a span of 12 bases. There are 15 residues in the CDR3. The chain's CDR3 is CASKLDNSNTGELFF. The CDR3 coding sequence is TGTGCCAGCAAGTTAGACAACTCGAACACCGGGGAGCTGTTTTTT. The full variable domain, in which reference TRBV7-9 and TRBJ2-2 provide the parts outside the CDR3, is DTGVSQNPRHKITKRGQNVTFRCDPISEHNRLYWYRQTLGQGPEFLTYFQNEAQLEKSRLLSDRFSAERPKGSFSTLEIQRTEQGDSAMYLCASKLDNSNTGELFFGEGSRLTVL.

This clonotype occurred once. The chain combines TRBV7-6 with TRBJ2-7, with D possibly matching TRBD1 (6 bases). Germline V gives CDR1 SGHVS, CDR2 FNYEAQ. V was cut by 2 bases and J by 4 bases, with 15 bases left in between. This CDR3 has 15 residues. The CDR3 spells CASSLSKDSSYEQYF. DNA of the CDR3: TGTGCCAGCAGCTTAAGTAAGGACAGCTCTTACGAGCAGTACTTC.

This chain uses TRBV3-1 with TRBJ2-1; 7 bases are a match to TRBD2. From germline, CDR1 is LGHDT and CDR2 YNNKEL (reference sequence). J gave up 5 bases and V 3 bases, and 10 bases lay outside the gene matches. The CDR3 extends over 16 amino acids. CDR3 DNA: TGTGCCAGCAGCCAGCTTGGCGGGAGAGACAACAATGAGCAGTTCTTC. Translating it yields CASSQLGGRDNNEQFF.

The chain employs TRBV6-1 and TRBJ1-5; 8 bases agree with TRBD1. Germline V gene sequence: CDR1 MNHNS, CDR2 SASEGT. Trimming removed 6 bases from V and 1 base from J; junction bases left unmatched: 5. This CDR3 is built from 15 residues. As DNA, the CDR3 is TGTGCCAGCAGCGTACAGGGGGGAAGCAATCAGCCCCAGCATTTT. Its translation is CASSVQGGSNQPQHF.

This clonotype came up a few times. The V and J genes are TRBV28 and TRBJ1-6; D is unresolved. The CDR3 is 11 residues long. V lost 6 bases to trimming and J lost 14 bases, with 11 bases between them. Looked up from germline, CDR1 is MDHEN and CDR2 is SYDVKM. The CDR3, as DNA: TGTGCCAGCAGGTCAGAATCCGCCCTCCACTTT. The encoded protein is CASRSESALHF.

The CDR3 loop is CASSESTADNYGYTF. DNA for the CDR3: TGTGCCAGCAGTGAATCTACGGCTGATAACTATGGCTACACCTTC. This sequence joins TRBV25-1 and TRBJ1-2; D is ambiguous. The CDR3 sequence is 15 residues long. The germline CDR1 and CDR2 sequences are MGHDK and SYGVNS. The V and J ends lost 1 base and 1 base respectively, with 10 bases between them.